This T cell receptor (beta chain) came from a study of OX40 agonist ivuxolimab in advanced cancers. Study outcomes and limitations: At 0.1 to 3.0 mg/kg and by week 6, clonal expansion occurred in CD4+ and CD8+ blood T cells. Low normalized clonal expansion also occurred in some nonresponding patients. The expanded peripheral T cells' antigen specificity was not determined.

Samples of blood were obtained at baseline, on cycle 4 day 1, and on cycle 7 day 1. Trimming removed 0 bases from V and 0 bases from J, with 10 bases in between. Germline loops: CDR1 SGHRS, CDR2 YFSETQ. The CDR3 totals 15 residues. Regarding this clone: No antigen is known for it.

The data were produced by immunoSEQ multiplex PCR, yet TCRdb's version contains in-frame clones alone and is incomplete. The repertoire has 55,000 to 70,000 clones, around 85% of them found once; the top ten carry 3% to 4%. The chain carries TRBV5-1 and TRBJ2-7; D is ambiguous. Sequenced here: CD4+ or CD8+ T cells sorted from blood, sampled in a trial of the OX40 agonist ivuxolimab. This receptor was identified in an adult with an advanced solid tumor such as melanoma, head and neck, liver or kidney cancer. CDR3: CASSLDTTYSYEQYF. The CDR3 DNA is TGCGCCAGCAGCTTGGACACCACCTACTCCTACGAGCAGTACTTC.